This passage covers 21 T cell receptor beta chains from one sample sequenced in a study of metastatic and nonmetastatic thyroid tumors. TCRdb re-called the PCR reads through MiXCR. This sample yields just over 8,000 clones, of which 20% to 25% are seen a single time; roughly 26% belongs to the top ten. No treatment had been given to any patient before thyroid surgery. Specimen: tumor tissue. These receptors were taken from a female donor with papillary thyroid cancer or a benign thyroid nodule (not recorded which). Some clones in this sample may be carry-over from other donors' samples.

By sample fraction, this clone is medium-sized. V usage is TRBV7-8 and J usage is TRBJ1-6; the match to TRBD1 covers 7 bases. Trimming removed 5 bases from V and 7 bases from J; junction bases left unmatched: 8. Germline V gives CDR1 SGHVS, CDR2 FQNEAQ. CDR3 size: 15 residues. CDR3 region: CASSPRQGRNSPLHF. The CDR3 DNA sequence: TGTGCCAGCAGCCCCAGACAGGGTCGCAATTCACCCCTCCACTTT. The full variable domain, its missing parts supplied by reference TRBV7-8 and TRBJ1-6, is GAGVSQSPRYKVAKRGQDVALRCDPISGHVSLFWYQQALGQGPEFLTYFQNEAQLDKSGLPSDRFFAERPEGSVSTLKIQRTQQEDSAVYLCASSPRQGRNSPLHFGNGTRLTVT.

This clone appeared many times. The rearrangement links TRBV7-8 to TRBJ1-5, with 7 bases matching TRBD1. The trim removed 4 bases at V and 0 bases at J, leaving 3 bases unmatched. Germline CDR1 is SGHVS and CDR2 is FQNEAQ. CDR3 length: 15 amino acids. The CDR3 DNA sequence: TGTGCCAGCAGCTCGGGACAGCGTAGCAATCAGCCCCAGCATTTT. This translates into CASSSGQRSNQPQHF.

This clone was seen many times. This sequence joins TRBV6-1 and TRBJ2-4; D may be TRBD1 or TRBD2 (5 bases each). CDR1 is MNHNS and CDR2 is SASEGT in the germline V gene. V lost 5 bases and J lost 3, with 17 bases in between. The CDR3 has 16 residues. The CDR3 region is CASSLYGAVGKNIQYF. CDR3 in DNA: TGTGCCAGCAGTTTATACGGGGCTGTTGGCAAAAACATTCAGTACTTC.

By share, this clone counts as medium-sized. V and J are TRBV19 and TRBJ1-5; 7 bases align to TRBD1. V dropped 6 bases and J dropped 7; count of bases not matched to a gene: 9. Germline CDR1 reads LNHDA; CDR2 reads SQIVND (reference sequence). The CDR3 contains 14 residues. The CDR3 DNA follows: TGTGCCAGTAGCATGGGGACAGAGGGGCAGCCCCAGCATTTT. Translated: CASSMGTEGQPQHF.

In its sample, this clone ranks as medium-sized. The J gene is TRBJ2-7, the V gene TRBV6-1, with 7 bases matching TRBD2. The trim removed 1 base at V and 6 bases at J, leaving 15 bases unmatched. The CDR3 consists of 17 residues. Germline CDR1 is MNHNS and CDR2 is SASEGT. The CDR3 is CASSEGLAADPAGEQYF. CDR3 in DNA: TGTGCCAGCAGTGAAGGCCTAGCGGCCGACCCCGCGGGCGAGCAGTACTTC.

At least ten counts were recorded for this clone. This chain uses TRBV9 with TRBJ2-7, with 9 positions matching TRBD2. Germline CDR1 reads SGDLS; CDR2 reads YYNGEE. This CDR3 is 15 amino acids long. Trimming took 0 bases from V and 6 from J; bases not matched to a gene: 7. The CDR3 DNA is TGTGCCAGCAGCGTAGATGGCGGGAGGGGAATCGAGCAGTACTTC. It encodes CASSVDGGRGIEQYF.

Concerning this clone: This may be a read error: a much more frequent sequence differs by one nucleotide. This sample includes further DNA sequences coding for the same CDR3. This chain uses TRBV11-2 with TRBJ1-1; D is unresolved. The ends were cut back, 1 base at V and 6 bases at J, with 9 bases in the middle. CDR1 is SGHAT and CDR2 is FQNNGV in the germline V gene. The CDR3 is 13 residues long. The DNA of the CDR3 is TGTGCCAGCAGCTTAGGCTCCCAGTCTGAAGCTTTCTTT. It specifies CASSLGSQSEAFF.

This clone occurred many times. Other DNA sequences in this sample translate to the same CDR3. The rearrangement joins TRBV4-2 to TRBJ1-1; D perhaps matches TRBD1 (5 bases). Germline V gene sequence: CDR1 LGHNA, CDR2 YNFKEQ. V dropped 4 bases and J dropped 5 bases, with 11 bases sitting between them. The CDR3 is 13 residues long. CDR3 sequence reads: CASSPLGGTEAFF. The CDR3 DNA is TGTGCCAGCAGCCCCCTCGGGGGGACTGAAGCTTTCTTT.

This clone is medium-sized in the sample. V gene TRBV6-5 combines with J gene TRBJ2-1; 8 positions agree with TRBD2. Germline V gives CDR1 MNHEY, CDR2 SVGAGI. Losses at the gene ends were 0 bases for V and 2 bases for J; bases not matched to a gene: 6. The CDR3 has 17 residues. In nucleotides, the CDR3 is TGTGCCAGCAGTTACTCGGGACTAGTCGGGGCCTACAATGAGCAGTTCTTC. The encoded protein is CASSYSGLVGAYNEQFF.

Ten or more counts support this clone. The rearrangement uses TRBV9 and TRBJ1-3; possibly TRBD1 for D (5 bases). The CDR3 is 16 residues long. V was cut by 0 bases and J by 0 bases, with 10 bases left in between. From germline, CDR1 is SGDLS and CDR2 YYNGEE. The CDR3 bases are TGTGCCAGCAGCGTAGCAGGAGGACACTCTGGAAACACCATATATTTT. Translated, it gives CASSVAGGHSGNTIYF.

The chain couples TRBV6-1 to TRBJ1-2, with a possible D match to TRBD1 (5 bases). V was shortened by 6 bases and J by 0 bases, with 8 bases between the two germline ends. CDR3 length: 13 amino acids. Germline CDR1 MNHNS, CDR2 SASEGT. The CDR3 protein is CASSPGPNYGYTF. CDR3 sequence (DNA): TGTGCCAGCAGCCCGGGGCCTAACTATGGCTACACCTTC.

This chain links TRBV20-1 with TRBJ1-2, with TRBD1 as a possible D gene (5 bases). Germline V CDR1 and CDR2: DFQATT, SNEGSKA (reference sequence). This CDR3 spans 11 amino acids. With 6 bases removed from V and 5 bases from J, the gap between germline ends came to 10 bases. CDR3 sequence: CSAGGRYGYTF. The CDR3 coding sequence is TGCAGTGCGGGGGGGAGGTATGGCTACACCTTC.

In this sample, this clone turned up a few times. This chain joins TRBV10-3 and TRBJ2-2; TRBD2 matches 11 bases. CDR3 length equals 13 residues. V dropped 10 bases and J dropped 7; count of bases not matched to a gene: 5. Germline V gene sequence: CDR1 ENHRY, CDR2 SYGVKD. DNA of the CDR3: TGTGCCAACACCGGGACTAGCGGCGGGGAGCTGTTTTTT. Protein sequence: CANTGTSGGELFF.

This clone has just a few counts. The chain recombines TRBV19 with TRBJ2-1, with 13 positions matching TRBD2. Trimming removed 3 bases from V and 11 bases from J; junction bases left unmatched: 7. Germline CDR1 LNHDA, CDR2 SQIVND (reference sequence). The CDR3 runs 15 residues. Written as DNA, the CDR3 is TGTGCCAGTAGTATCGGCGGGACTAGCGGGGCCCAGCAGTTCTTC. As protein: CASSIGGTSGAQQFF. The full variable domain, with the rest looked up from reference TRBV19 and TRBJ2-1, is DGGITQSPKYLFRKEGQNVTLSCEQNLNHDAMYWYRQDPGQGLRLIYYSQIVNDFQKGDIAEGYSVSREKKESFPLTVTSAQKNPTAFYLCASSIGGTSGAQQFFGPGTRLTVL.

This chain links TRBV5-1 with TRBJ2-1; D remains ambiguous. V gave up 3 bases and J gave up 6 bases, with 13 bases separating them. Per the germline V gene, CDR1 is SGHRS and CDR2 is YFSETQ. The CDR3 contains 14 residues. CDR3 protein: CASSSAGASNEQFF. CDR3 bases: TGCGCCAGCAGCTCGGCCGGCGCCTCCAATGAGCAGTTCTTC.

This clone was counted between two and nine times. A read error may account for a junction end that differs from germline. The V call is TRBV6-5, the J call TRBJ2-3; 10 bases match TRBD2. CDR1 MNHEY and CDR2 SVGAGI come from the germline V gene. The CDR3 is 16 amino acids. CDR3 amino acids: CASNYLTSGSTDTQYF. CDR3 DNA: TGTGCAAGCAACTACTTGACTAGCGGGAGCACAGATACGCAGTATTTT.

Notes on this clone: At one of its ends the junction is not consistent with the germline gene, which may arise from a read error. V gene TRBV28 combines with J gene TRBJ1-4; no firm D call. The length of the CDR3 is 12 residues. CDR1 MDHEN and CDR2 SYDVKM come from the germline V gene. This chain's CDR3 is CARSFGKEKLFF. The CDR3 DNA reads TGTGCCAGAAGTTTCGGCAAAGAAAAACTGTTTTTT. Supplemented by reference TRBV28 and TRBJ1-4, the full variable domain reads DVKVTQSSRYLVKRTGEKVFLECVQDMDHENMFWYRQDPGLGLRLIYFSYDVKMKEKGDIPEGYSVSREKKERFSLILESASTNQTSMYLCARSFGKEKLFFGSGTQLSVL.

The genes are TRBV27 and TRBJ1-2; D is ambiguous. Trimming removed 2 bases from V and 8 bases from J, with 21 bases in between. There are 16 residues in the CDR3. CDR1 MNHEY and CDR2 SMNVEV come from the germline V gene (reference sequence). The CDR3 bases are TGTGCCAGCAGTTTAAGCTCGGGAACCCCAGGAGGCGGCTACACCTTC. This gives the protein CASSLSSGTPGGGYTF.

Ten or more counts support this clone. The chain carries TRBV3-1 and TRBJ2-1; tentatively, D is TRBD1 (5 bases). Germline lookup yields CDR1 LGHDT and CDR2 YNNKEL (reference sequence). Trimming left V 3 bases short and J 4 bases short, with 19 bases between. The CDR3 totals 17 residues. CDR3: CASSQRPTGEPYNEQFF. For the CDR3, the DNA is TGTGCCAGCAGCCAGCGCCCTACAGGTGAACCGTACAATGAGCAGTTCTTC.

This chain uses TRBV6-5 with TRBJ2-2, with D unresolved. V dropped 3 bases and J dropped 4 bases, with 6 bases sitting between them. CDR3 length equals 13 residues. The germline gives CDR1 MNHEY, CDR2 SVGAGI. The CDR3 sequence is CASSYGSTGELFF. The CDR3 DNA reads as TGTGCCAGCAGTTATGGCAGCACCGGGGAGCTGTTTTTT.

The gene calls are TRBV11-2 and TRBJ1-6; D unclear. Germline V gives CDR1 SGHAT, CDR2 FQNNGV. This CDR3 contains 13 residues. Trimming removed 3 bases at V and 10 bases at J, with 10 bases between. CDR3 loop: CASSFHRDSPLHF. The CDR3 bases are TGTGCCAGCAGCTTTCATCGAGACTCACCCCTCCACTTT. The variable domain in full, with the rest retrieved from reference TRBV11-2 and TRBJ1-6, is EAGVAQSPRYKIIEKRQSVAFWCNPISGHATLYWYQQILGQGPKLLIQFQNNGVVDDSQLPKDRFSAERLKGVDSTLKIQPAKLEDSAVYLCASSFHRDSPLHFGNGTRLTVT.